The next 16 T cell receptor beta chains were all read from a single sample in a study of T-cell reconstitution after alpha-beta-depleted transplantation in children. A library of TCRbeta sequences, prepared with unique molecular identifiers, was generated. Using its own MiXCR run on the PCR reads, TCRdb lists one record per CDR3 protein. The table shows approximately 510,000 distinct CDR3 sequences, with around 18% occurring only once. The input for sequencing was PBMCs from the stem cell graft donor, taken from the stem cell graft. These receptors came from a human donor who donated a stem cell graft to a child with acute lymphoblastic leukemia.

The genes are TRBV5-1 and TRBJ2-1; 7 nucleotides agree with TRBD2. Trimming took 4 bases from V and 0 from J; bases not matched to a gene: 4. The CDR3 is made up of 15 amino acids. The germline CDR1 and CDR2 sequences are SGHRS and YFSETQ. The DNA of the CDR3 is TGCGCCAGCAGCATAAGCGGGAACTCCTACAATGAGCAGTTCTTC. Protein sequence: CASSISGNSYNEQFF.

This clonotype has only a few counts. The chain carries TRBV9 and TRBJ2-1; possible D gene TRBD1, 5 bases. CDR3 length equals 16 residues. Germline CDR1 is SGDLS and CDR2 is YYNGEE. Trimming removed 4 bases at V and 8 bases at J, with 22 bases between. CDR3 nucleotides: TGTGCCAGCAGCCCTGCGGCGACCTCAGGGCGCGATGAGCAGTTCTTC. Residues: CASSPAATSGRDEQFF.

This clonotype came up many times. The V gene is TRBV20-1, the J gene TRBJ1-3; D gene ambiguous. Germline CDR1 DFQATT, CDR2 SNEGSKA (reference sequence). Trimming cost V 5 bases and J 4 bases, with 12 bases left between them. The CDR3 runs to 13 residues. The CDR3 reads CSAPEGNGNTIYF. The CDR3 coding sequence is TGCAGTGCTCCAGAAGGGAACGGAAACACCATATATTTT.

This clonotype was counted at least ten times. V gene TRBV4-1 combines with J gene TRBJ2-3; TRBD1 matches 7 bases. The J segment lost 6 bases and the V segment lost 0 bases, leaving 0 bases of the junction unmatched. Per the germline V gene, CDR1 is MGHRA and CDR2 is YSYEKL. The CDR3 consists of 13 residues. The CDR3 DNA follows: TGCGCCAGCAGCCAAGACAGGGGGGATACGCAGTATTTT. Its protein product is CASSQDRGDTQYF.

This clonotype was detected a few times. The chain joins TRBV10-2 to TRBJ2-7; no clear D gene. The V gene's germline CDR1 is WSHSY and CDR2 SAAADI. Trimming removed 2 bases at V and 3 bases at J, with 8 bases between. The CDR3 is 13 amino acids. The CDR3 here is CASSEGDLYEQYF. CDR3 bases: TGCGCCAGCAGTGAGGGGGATCTCTACGAGCAGTACTTC.

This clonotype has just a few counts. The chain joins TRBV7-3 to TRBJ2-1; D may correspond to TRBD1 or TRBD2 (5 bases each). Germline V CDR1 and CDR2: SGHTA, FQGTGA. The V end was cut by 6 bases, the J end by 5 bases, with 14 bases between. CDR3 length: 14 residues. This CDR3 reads CASSTPGTDNEQFF. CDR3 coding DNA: TGTGCCAGCAGTACCCCGGGGACCGACAATGAGCAGTTCTTC.

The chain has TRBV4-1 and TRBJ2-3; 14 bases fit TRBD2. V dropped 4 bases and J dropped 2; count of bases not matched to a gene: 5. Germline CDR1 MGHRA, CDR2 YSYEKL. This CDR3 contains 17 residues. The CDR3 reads CASSLQGLAGATDTQYF. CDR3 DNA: TGCGCCAGCAGCCTTCAGGGACTAGCGGGAGCCACAGATACGCAGTATTTT.

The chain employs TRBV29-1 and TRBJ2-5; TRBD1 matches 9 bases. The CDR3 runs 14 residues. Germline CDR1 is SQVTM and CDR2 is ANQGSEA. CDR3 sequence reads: CRVSSGQGQETQYF. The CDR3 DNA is TGCAGAGTGAGCTCGGGACAGGGTCAAGAGACCCAGTACTTC.

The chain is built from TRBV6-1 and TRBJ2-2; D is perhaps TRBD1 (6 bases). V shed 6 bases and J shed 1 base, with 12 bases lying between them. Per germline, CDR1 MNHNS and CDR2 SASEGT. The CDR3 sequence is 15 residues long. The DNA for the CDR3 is TGTGCCAGCAGGGATTACAGGGTGAACACCGGGGAGCTGTTTTTT. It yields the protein CASRDYRVNTGELFF.

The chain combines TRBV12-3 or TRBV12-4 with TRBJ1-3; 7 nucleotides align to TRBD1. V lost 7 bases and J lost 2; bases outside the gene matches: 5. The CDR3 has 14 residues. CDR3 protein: CASTPGQTGNTIYF. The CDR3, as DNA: TGTGCCAGCACCCCGGGACAGACTGGAAACACCATATATTTT.

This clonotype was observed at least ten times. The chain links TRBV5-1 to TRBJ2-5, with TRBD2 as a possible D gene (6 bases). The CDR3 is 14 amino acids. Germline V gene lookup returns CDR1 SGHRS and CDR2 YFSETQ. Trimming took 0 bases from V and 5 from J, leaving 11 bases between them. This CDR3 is CASSLAAGRETQYF. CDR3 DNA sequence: TGCGCCAGCAGCTTGGCCGCAGGGAGGGAGACCCAGTACTTC.

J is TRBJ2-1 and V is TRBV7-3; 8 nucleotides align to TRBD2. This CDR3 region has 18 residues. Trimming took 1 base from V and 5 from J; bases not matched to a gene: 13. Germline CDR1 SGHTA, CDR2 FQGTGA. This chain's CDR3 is CASSLMPSGRELDNEQFF. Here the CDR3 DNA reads TGTGCCAGCAGCTTAATGCCGAGCGGGAGAGAGTTAGACAATGAGCAGTTCTTC.

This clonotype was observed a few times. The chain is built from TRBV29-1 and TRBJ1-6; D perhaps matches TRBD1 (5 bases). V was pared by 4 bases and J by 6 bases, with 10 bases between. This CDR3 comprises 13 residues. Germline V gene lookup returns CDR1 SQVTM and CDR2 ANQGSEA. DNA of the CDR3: TGCAGCGTTGCTGGCCAGGGTAATTCACCCCTCCACTTT. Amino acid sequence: CSVAGQGNSPLHF. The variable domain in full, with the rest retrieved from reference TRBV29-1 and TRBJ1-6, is SAVISQKPSRDICQRGTSLTIQCQVDSQVTMMFWYRQQPGQSLTLIATANQGSEATYESGFVIDKFPISRPNLTFSTLTVSNMSPEDSSIYLCSVAGQGNSPLHFGNGTRLTVT.

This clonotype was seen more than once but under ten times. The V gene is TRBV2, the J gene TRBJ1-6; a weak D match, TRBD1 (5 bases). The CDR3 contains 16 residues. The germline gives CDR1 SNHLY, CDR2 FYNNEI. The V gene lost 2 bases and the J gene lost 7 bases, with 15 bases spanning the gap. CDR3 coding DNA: TGTGCCAGCAGTGAAACAGTCCCGGGACTAAATTCACCCCTCCACTTT. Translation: CASSETVPGLNSPLHF.

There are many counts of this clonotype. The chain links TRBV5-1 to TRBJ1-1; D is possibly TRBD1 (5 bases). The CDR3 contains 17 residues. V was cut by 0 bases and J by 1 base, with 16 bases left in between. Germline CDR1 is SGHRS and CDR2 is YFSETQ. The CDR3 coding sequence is TGCGCCAGCAGCTTGGACAGGACCTTTCTGGCGAACACTGAAGCTTTCTTT. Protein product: CASSLDRTFLANTEAFF.

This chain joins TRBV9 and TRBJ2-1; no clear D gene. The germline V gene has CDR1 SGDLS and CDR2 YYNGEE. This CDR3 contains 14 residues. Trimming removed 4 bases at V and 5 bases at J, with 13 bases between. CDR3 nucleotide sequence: TGTGCCAGCAGCACCAGCTTAGGACACAATGAGCAGTTCTTC. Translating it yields CASSTSLGHNEQFF.